This passage covers 30 T cell receptor beta chains from one sample sequenced in a study of T cells in localized non-small cell lung cancer. This table comes from immunoSEQ multiplex PCR, and its TCRdb copy is limited to in-frame clones, with some not included. This table has 2,100 or so clones, 20% to 25% appearing once. Specimen: lung tumor tissue, collected before any cancer treatment. These receptors all stem from a woman between 35 and 70 years old with stage III lung adenocarcinoma.

J is TRBJ1-1 and V is TRBV11-3; D gene ambiguous. Trimming took off 5 bases at V and 1 base at J, with 11 bases between the two ends. This CDR3 has 14 residues. Germline assignment: CDR1 SGHNT and CDR2 YENEEA. The CDR3 reads CASSLGFGNTEAFF. The CDR3 DNA follows: TGTGCCAGCAGCCTGGGGTTTGGGAACACTGAAGCTTTCTTT.

This chain joins TRBV9 and TRBJ1-1; 9 bases are a match to TRBD1. The CDR3 consists of 16 residues. Germline V lookup: CDR1 SGDLS, CDR2 YYNGEE. V shed 0 bases, J shed 1 base, and the junction held 4 bases outside the gene matches. CDR3 nucleotide sequence: TGTGCCAGCAGCGTAGGAGGACAGGGGTCGAACACTGAAGCTTTCTTT. Translation: CASSVGGQGSNTEAFF.

This clone was detected only a few times. The genes are TRBV15 and TRBJ2-1; possible D gene TRBD2, 6 bases. CDR3 size: 16 residues. Deletions cut 0 bases from V and 1 base from J, with 10 bases between. Germline CDR1 reads LNHNV; CDR2 reads YYDKDF (reference sequence). The CDR3, as DNA: TGTGCCACCAGCAGAGAACGGGCGGGGTCCTACAATGAGCAGTTCTTC. Translating it yields CATSRERAGSYNEQFF.

The J gene is TRBJ1-4, the V gene TRBV11-3, with 8 bases fitting TRBD1. CDR3 length: 15 residues. Germline trimming cut 5 bases from V and 8 bases from J; bases unmatched to any gene: 10. Germline V gene lookup returns CDR1 SGHNT and CDR2 YENEEA. For the CDR3, the DNA is TGTGCCAGCAGCGCGAAGACAGGGGTGCGGGAAAAACTGTTTTTT. Translation: CASSAKTGVREKLFF.

The chain joins TRBV15 to TRBJ2-6; D not resolved. The CDR3 covers 14 residues. V was cut by 2 bases and J by 1 base, with 3 bases left in between. CDR1 is LNHNV and CDR2 is YYDKDF in the germline V gene (reference sequence). CDR3: CATSRLSGANVLTF. CDR3 coding DNA: TGTGCCACCAGCAGACTATCTGGGGCCAACGTCCTGACTTTC.

This rearrangement joins TRBV10-3 to TRBJ2-5; unclear D gene. The CDR3 is made up of 14 amino acids. The germline V and J ends were trimmed by 6 bases and 4 bases, with 15 bases remaining between them. Germline V lookup: CDR1 ENHRY, CDR2 SYGVKD. The CDR3 loop reads CAIRAQAPGETQYF. As DNA, the CDR3 is TGTGCCATCAGGGCCCAGGCCCCAGGAGAGACCCAGTACTTC.

By sample share, this clone is medium-sized. The rearrangement joins TRBV11-3 to TRBJ2-7; the D is unclear. The V end lost 1 base, the J end lost 1 base, and 8 bases lay between the germline ends. The CDR3 length is 14 residues. Germline CDR1 reads SGHNT; CDR2 reads YENEEA. The CDR3 DNA reads as TGTGCCAGCAGCTTAGGGGCCGAATCCTACGAGCAGTACTTC. This sequence encodes CASSLGAESYEQYF.

The chain uses TRBV6-8 and TRBJ1-2, with 8 nucleotides matching TRBD1. Per germline, CDR1 MNHGY and CDR2 SAAAGT. CDR3 length: 14 amino acids. After removal of 10 bases from V and 5 bases from J, the junction contained 12 bases not matched to a gene. Here the CDR3 reads CAIKGQEWGYGYTF. The CDR3 nucleotides are TGTGCCATCAAGGGACAGGAGTGGGGGTATGGCTACACCTTC.

The V call is TRBV28, the J call TRBJ1-2, with a weak D call TRBD1 (5 bases). V was clipped by 7 bases and J by 6 bases, with 18 bases between them. The CDR3 contains 14 residues. The V gene's germline CDR1 is MDHEN and CDR2 SYDVKM. The CDR3 nucleotides read TGTGCCAGCACTCCCGCACCAGGGATCGATGGCTACACCTTC. Protein: CASTPAPGIDGYTF.

The V call is TRBV19, the J call TRBJ2-4; D possibly uses TRBD1 or TRBD2 (5 bases each). V shed 0 bases and J shed 6 bases, with 12 bases lying between them. Germline V gene sequence: CDR1 LNHDA, CDR2 SQIVND (reference sequence). This CDR3 spans 15 amino acids. In DNA form, the CDR3 reads TGTGCCAGTAGTATAGATCGTGAGGGGAGAAACATTCAGTACTTC. Translated: CASSIDREGRNIQYF.

The V gene is TRBV11-3, the J gene TRBJ1-3; D gene uncertain. In germline, CDR1 is SGHNT, CDR2 YENEEA. Trimming left V 5 bases short and J 9 bases short, with 20 bases between. This CDR3 spans 15 amino acids. The CDR3 reads CASSPPRPLRATIYF. DNA of the CDR3: TGTGCCAGCAGCCCCCCGCGCCCCCTAAGAGCCACCATATATTTT.

The chain links TRBV29-1 to TRBJ1-2; a weak D match, TRBD1 (5 bases). The CDR3 totals 12 residues. V was shortened by 7 bases and J by 8 bases, with 17 bases between the two germline ends. Per germline, CDR1 SQVTM and CDR2 ANQGSEA. The CDR3 protein is CSGPSDSGGYTF. The CDR3 DNA sequence: TGCAGCGGCCCAAGTGACAGTGGGGGCTACACCTTC.

Relative to its sample, this clone is medium-sized. This chain links TRBV6-8 with TRBJ1-1; 9 bases agree with TRBD1. J gave up 1 base and V 7 bases, and 7 bases lay outside the gene matches. The CDR3 spans 15 residues. The germline gives CDR1 MNHGY, CDR2 SAAAGT. CDR3 amino acids: CASTHRGRGNTEAFF. The CDR3 coding sequence is TGTGCCAGCACTCACAGGGGGCGGGGGAACACTGAAGCTTTCTTT.

The table lists this clone with a few counts. This chain uses TRBV30 with TRBJ2-1; D uncertain. The germline gives CDR1 GTSNPN, CDR2 SVGIG (reference sequence). There are 11 residues in the CDR3. Trimming shortened V by 4 bases and J by 8 bases, and 9 bases separated the two germline ends. The CDR3 is CAWMDGYEQFF. CDR3 in DNA: TGTGCCTGGATGGACGGGTATGAGCAGTTCTTC.

The V and J genes are TRBV28 and TRBJ1-1; D not resolved. There are 14 residues in the CDR3. Germline values: CDR1 MDHEN, CDR2 SYDVKM. Trimming took off 4 bases at V and 5 bases at J, with 14 bases between the two ends. CDR3 bases: TGTGCCAGCAGTTACACTCCCCGCGGGACTGAAGCTTTCTTT. This encodes CASSYTPRGTEAFF.

Concerning this clone itself: The read stops 1 residue short of the end of the CDR3; the missing end is completed from the germline J gene. The chain has TRBV10-3 and TRBJ2-7, with a tentative D call TRBD2 (6 bases). Trimming took off 2 bases at V and 1 base at J, with 9 bases between the two ends. Germline CDR1 ENHRY, CDR2 SYGVKD. The CDR3 length is 14 residues. This chain's CDR3 is CAISERGTSYEQYF. CDR3 bases read: TGTGCCATCAGTGAGCGGGGGACGTCCTACGAGCAGTAC.

Within the sample, this clone is large (0.1 to 1%). V gene TRBV30 combines with J gene TRBJ1-1; weak D call: TRBD1 (6 bases). CDR3 size: 13 residues. CDR1 GTSNPN and CDR2 SVGIG come from the germline V gene (reference sequence). V was shortened by 4 bases and J by 1 base, with 10 bases between the two germline ends. The CDR3 reads CAWMRQANTEAFF. As DNA, the CDR3 is TGTGCCTGGATGAGACAGGCGAACACTGAAGCTTTCTTT.

The chain joins TRBV19 to TRBJ1-1, with D maybe TRBD1 (5 bases). V lost 3 bases to trimming and J lost 2 bases, with 13 bases between them. Per the germline V gene, CDR1 is LNHDA and CDR2 is SQIVND (reference sequence). This CDR3 region has 15 residues. The CDR3 nucleotides are TGTGCCAGTAGTATGGGCGGGGCTCTCAACACTGAAGCTTTCTTT. This translates into CASSMGGALNTEAFF.

The chain joins TRBV6-7 to TRBJ2-7; possible D gene TRBD2, 6 bases. Being an ORF, TRBV6-7 has a function that is uncertain. Trimming pared 2 bases from V and 12 bases from J, leaving 11 bases between. The CDR3 runs to 11 residues. The DNA of the CDR3 is TGTGCCAGCAGTTACACGGGACTCTCGTACTTC. Its translation is CASSYTGLSYF.

This clone was detected a few times. The chain couples TRBV19 to TRBJ1-1; D may be TRBD1 (5 bases). The length of the CDR3 is 15 residues. Per germline, CDR1 LNHDA and CDR2 SQIVND (reference sequence). V was clipped by 7 bases and J by 4 bases, with 19 bases between them. CDR3 sequence reads: CASIPRTLPGTEAFF. In nucleotides, the CDR3 is TGTGCCAGTATCCCCCGGACACTACCTGGCACTGAAGCTTTCTTT.

The count of this clone is one. The chain couples TRBV29-1 to TRBJ2-2, with 7 bases matching TRBD1. The CDR3 extends over 14 amino acids. The J segment lost 0 bases and the V segment lost 7 bases, leaving 5 bases of the junction unmatched. The V gene's germline CDR1 is SQVTM and CDR2 ANQGSEA. CDR3: CSAITGANTGELFF. CDR3 in DNA: TGCAGCGCAATCACAGGGGCGAACACCGGGGAGCTGTTTTTT.

J is TRBJ1-2 and V is TRBV11-3; a possible D gene is TRBD1 (5 bases). Trimming removed 8 bases at V and 0 bases at J, with 13 bases between. CDR1 is SGHNT, CDR2 YENEEA, per germline. The CDR3 has 14 amino acids. The CDR3 coding sequence is TGTGCCAGCTGGGGGGGACTACCTAACTATGGCTACACCTTC. Translating gives CASWGGLPNYGYTF.

This rearrangement joins TRBV9 to TRBJ1-2; TRBD1 might be the D (6 bases). CDR1 is SGDLS, CDR2 YYNGEE, per germline. V was cut by 4 bases and J by 0 bases, with 16 bases left in between. CDR3 length equals 16 residues. In DNA, the CDR3 is TGTGCCAGCAGCCCCGGGGGCAAGTTTTCTAACTATGGCTACACCTTC. This codes for CASSPGGKFSNYGYTF.

This clone was seen a handful of times. The chain is built from TRBV6-8 and TRBJ1-1; D is unclear. The V end was cut by 6 bases, the J end by 6 bases, with 11 bases between. This CDR3 comprises 12 residues. CDR1 is MNHGY, CDR2 SAAAGT, per germline. CDR3 residues: CASRDPGAEAFF. The CDR3 DNA follows: TGTGCCAGCAGGGATCCGGGCGCTGAAGCTTTCTTT.

This clone was seen a handful of times. The chain couples TRBV6-8 to TRBJ2-3, with 9 nucleotides matching TRBD2. There are 15 residues in the CDR3. Trimming took 2 bases from V and 3 from J; bases not matched to a gene: 3. The germline V gene encodes CDR1 MNHGY and CDR2 SAAAGT. The CDR3 region has the DNA TGTGCCAGCAGTTACGGGCTAGCGGGGACAGATACGCAGTATTTT. Translation gives CASSYGLAGTDTQYF.

The V gene is TRBV30, the J gene TRBJ2-5; D call uncertain. The germline V gene encodes CDR1 GTSNPN and CDR2 SVGIG (reference sequence). The CDR3 is 16 amino acids. The germline V and J ends were trimmed by 3 bases and 1 base, with 18 bases remaining between them. The CDR3 loop is CAWSVVAGSFQETQYF. Here the CDR3 DNA reads TGTGCCTGGAGCGTCGTGGCAGGCAGTTTCCAAGAGACCCAGTACTTC. The full variable domain, in which reference TRBV30 and TRBJ2-5 provide the parts outside the CDR3, is SQTIHQWPATLVQPVGSPLSLECTVEGTSNPNLYWYRQAAGRGLQLLFYSVGIGQISSEVPQNLSASRPQDRQFILSSKKLLLSDSGFYLCAWSVVAGSFQETQYFGPGTRLLVL.

This clone has just one count. This chain joins TRBV10-2 and TRBJ2-7; D is possibly TRBD1 (6 bases). CDR1 and CDR2 from the germline V gene are WSHSY and SAAADI. CDR3 length: 14 residues. V lost 2 bases and J lost 3, with 11 bases in between. The DNA of the CDR3 is TGCGCCAGCAGTGAGAGGACAGTAAACTACGAGCAGTACTTC. Amino acids: CASSERTVNYEQYF.

V is TRBV19 and J is TRBJ2-6, with TRBD2 as a possible D gene (5 bases). This CDR3 is built from 14 residues. Germline-derived CDR1 and CDR2 are LNHDA and SQIVND (reference sequence). The germline V and J ends were trimmed by 1 base and 11 bases, with 12 bases remaining between them. CDR3 sequence: CASSIGGMAYVLTF. In nucleotides, the CDR3 is TGTGCCAGTAGTATAGGAGGGATGGCGTACGTCCTGACTTTC. The full variable domain, its missing parts supplied by reference TRBV19 and TRBJ2-6, is DGGITQSPKYLFRKEGQNVTLSCEQNLNHDAMYWYRQDPGQGLRLIYYSQIVNDFQKGDIAEGYSVSREKKESFPLTVTSAQKNPTAFYLCASSIGGMAYVLTFGAGSRLTVL.

Sample share makes this clone medium-sized. This chain joins TRBV6-8 and TRBJ2-2; D possibly corresponds to TRBD2 (6 bases). V was cut by 11 bases and J by 5 bases, with 18 bases left in between. The germline CDR1 and CDR2 sequences are MNHGY and SAAAGT. The length of the CDR3 is 14 residues. The CDR3, as DNA: TGTGCCGTCCAGGAGGGGAGATTAACCGGGGAGCTGTTTTTT. This translates into CAVQEGRLTGELFF.

This chain's CDR3 is CASRGTGDGEQYF. DNA of the CDR3: TGTGCCAGCAGGGGCACAGGGGACGGCGAGCAGTACTTC. The rearrangement links TRBV6-8 to TRBJ2-7; 7 bases match TRBD1. Germline-derived CDR1 and CDR2 are MNHGY and SAAAGT. J gave up 6 bases and V 6 bases, and 8 bases lay outside the gene matches. This CDR3 is 13 amino acids long.